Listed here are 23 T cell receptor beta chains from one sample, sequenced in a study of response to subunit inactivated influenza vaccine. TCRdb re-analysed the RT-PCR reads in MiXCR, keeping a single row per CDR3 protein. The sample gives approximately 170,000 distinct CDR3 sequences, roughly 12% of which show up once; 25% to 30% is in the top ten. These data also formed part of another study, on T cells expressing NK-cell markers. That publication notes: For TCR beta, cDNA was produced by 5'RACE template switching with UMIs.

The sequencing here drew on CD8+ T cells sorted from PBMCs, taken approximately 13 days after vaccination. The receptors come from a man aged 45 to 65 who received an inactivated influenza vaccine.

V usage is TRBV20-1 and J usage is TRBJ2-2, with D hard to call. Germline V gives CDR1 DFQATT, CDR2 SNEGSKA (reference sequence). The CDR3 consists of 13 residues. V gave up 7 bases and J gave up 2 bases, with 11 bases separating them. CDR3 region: CSVGRANTGELFF. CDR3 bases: TGCAGTGTTGGACGCGCCAACACCGGGGAGCTGTTTTTT.

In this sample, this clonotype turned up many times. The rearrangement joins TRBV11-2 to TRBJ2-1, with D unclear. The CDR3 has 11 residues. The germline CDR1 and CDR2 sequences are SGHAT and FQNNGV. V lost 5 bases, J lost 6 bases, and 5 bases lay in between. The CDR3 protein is CASSLLNEQFF. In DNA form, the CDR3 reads TGTGCCAGCAGCCTCCTCAATGAGCAGTTCTTC.

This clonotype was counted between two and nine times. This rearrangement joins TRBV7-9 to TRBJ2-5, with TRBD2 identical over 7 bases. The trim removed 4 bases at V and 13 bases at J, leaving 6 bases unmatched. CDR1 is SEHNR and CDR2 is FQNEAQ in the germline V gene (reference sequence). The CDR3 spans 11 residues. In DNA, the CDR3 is TGTGCCAGCAGCTGGGACTATATTTCGTACTTC. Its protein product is CASSWDYISYF.

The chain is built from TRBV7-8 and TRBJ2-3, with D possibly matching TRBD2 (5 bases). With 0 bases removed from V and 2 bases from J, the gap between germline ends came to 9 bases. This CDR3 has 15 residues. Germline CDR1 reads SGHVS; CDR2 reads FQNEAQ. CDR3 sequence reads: CASSLAGMYTDTQYF. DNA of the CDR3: TGTGCCAGCAGCTTAGCCGGGATGTACACAGATACGCAGTATTTT. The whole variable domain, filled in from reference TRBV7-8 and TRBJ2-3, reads GAGVSQSPRYKVAKRGQDVALRCDPISGHVSLFWYQQALGQGPEFLTYFQNEAQLDKSGLPSDRFFAERPEGSVSTLKIQRTQQEDSAVYLCASSLAGMYTDTQYFGPGTRLTVL.

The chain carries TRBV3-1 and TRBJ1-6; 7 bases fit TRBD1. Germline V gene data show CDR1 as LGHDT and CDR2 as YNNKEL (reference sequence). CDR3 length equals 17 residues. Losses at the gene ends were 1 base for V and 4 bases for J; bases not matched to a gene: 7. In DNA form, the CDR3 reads TGTGCCAGCAGCCAAGGGACGGGACAGCGTTATAATTCACCCCTCCACTTT. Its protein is CASSQGTGQRYNSPLHF.

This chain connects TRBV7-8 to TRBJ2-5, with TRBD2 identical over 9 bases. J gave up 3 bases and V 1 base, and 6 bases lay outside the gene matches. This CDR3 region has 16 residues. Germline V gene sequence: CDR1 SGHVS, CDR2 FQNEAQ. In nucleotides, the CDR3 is TGTGCCAGCAGCTTAGAAGCTAGCGGGGTGAAAGAGACCCAGTACTTC. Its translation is CASSLEASGVKETQYF.

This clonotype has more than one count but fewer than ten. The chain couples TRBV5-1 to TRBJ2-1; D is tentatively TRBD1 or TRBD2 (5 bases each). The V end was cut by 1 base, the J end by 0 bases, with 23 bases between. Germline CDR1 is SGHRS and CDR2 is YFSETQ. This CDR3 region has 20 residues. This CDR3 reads CASSLNSGREFSSSYNEQFF. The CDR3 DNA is TGCGCCAGCAGCTTGAACTCGGGCAGGGAGTTCTCTAGCTCCTACAATGAGCAGTTCTTC.

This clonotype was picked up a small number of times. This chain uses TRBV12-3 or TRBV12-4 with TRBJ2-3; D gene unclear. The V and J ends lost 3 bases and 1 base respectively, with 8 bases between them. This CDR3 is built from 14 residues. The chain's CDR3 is CASSFSAGTDTQYF. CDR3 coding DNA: TGTGCCAGCAGTTTCTCGGCCGGCACAGATACGCAGTATTTT.

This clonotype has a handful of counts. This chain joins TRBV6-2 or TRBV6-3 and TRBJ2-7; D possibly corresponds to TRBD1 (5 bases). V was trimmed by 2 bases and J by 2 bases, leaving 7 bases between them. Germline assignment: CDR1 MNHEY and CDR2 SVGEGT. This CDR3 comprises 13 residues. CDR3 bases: TGTGCCAGCAGTTACGGACATGCCTACGAGCAGTACTTC. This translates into CASSYGHAYEQYF.

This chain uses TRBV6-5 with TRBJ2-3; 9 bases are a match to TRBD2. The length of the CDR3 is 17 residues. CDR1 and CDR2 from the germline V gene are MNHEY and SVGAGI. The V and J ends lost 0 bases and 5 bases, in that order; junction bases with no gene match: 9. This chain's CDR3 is CASSYSLREGRLDTQYF. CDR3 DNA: TGTGCCAGCAGTTACTCGTTGCGGGAGGGCCGTCTAGATACGCAGTATTTT.

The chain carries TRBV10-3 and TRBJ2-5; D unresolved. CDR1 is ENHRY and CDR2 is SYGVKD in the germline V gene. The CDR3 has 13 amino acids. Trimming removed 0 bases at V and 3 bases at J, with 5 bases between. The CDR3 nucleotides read TGTGCCATCAGTGAGTCGACAAAAGAGACCCAGTACTTC. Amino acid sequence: CAISESTKETQYF.

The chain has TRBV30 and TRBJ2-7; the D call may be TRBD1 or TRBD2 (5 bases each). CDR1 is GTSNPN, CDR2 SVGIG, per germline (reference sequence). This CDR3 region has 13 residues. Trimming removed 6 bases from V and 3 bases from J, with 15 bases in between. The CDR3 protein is CACTGRDLYEQYF. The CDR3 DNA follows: TGTGCCTGTACCGGCAGGGACCTCTACGAGCAGTACTTC.

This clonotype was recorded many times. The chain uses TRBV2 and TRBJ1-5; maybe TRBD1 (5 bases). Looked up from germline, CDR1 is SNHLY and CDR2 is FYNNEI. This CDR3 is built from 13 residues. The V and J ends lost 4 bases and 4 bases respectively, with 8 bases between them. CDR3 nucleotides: TGTGCCAGCAGTGTGGGGGGGAATCAGCCCCAGCATTTT. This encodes CASSVGGNQPQHF.

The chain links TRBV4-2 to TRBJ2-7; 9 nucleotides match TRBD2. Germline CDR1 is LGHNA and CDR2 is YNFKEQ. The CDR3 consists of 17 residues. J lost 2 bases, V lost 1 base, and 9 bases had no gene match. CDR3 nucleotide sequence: TGTGCCAGCAGCCAAGGGCCCCCGGGACTAGCAGCCTACGAGCAGTACTTC. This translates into CASSQGPPGLAAYEQYF.

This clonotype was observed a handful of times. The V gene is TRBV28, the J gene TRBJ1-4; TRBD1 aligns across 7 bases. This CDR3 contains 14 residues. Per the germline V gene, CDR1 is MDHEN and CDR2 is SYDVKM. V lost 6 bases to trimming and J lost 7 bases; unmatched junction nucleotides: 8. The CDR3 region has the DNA TGTGCCAGCAGGTGGACAGGCCGGGGTGAAAAACTGTTTTTT. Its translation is CASRWTGRGEKLFF.

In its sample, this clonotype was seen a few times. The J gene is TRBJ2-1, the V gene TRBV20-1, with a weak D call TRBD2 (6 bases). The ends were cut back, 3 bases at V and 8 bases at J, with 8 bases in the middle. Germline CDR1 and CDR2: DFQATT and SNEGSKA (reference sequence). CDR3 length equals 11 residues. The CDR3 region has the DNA TGCAGTGCTAGCCGGGACTATGAGCAGTTCTTC. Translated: CSASRDYEQFF.

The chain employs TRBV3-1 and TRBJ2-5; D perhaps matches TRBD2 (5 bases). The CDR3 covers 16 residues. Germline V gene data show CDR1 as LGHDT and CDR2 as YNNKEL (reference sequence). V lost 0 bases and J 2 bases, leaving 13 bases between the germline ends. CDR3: CASSQDRRVRQETQYF. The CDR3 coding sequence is TGTGCCAGCAGCCAAGATCGGCGGGTGAGGCAAGAGACCCAGTACTTC.

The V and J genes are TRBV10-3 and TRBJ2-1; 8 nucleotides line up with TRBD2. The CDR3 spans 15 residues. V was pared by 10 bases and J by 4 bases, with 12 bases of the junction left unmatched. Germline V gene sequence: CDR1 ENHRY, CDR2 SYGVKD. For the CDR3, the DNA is TGTGCCACCCAGGGAGCGGGAGCCCTTTACAATGAGCAGTTCTTC. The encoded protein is CATQGAGALYNEQFF.

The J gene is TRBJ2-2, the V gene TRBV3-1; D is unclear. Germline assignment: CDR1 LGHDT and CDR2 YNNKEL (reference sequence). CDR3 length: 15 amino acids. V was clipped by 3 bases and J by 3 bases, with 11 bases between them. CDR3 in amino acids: CASSQLLGYTGELFF. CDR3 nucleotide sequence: TGTGCCAGCAGCCAGCTCTTGGGATACACCGGGGAGCTGTTTTTT.

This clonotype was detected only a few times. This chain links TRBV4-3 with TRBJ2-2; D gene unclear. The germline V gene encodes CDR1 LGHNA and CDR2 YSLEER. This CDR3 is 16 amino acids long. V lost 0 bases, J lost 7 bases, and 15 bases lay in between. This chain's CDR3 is CASSQDPYSIGGELFF. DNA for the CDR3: TGCGCCAGCAGCCAAGATCCCTACAGCATCGGCGGGGAGCTGTTTTTT.

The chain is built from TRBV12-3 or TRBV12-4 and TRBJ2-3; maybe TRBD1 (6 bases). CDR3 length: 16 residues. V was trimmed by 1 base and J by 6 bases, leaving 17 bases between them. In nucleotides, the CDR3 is TGTGCCAGCAGTTTAGGGGTGGTCCAGGGGACGGATACGCAGTATTTT. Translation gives CASSLGVVQGTDTQYF.

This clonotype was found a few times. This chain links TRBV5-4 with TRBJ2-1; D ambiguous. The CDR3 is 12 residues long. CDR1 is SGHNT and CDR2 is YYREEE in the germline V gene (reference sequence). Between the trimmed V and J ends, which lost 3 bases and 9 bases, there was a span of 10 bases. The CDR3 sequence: CASSYISTEQFF. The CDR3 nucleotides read TGTGCCAGCAGCTATATTAGTACTGAGCAGTTCTTC.

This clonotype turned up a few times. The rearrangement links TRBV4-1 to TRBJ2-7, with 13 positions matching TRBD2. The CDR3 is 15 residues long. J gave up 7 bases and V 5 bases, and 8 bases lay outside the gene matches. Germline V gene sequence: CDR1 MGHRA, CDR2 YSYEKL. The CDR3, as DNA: TGCGCCAGCAGCGACGGGACTAGCGGGGTGAGGGAGCAGTACTTC. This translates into CASSDGTSGVREQYF.